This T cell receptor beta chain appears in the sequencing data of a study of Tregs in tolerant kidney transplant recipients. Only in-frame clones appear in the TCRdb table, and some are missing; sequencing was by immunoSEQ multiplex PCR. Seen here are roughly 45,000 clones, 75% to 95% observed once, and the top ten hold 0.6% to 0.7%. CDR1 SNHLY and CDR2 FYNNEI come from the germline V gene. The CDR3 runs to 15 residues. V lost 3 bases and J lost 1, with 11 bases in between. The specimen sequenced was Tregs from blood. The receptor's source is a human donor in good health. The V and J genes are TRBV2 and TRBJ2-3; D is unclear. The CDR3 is CASSELGTRTDTQYF. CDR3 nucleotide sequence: TGTGCCAGCAGTGAGCTAGGTACACGCACAGATACGCAGTATTTT. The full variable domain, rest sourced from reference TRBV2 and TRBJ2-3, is EPEVTQTPSHQVTQMGQEVILRCVPISNHLYFYWYRQILGQKVEFLVSFYNNEISEKSEIFDDQFSVERPDGSNFTLKIRSTKLEDSAMYFCASSELGTRTDTQYFGPGTRLTVL.